What follows are 14 T cell receptor beta chains derived from one specimen sequenced in a study of T-cell memory formation after mild COVID-19. TCRdb passed the 5' RACE reads through MiXCR, listing each CDR3 protein once. Altogether about 82,000 distinct CDR3 sequences are present, approximately 13% being singletons, with the ten largest covering about a quarter. The material sequenced was PBMCs or a T cell subset sorted from them (not recorded which). These receptors were collected from an adult woman who had mild COVID-19 (a few samples of this study predate the infection). Cell type and time point are not known.

The chain employs TRBV12-3 or TRBV12-4 and TRBJ2-1; maybe TRBD2 (5 bases). The CDR3 contains 16 residues. V was clipped by 4 bases and J by 1 base, with 14 bases between them. The CDR3 protein is CASSYLGVGSYNEQFF. The CDR3 bases are TGTGCCAGCAGTTATCTGGGAGTAGGGTCCTACAATGAGCAGTTCTTC.

This clonotype occurred a few times. The J gene is TRBJ2-5, the V gene TRBV29-1; 14 bases are a match to TRBD2. The V gene's germline CDR1 is SQVTM and CDR2 ANQGSEA. With V trimmed by 3 bases and J by 2 bases, 14 bases remained unmatched. This CDR3 is 19 amino acids long. This chain's CDR3 is CSVEPLTSGGADGQETQYF. DNA for the CDR3: TGCAGCGTTGAGCCTCTGACTAGCGGGGGGGCCGACGGGCAAGAGACCCAGTACTTC.

This clonotype was detected once. This chain joins TRBV5-1 and TRBJ1-1; the match to TRBD1 covers 10 bases. With 4 bases clipped from V and 4 bases from J, the junction kept 4 bases outside the gene matches. Germline V gives CDR1 SGHRS, CDR2 YFSETQ. The CDR3 length is 14 residues. The CDR3 reads CASSPGTGATEAFF. CDR3 coding DNA: TGCGCCAGCAGCCCCGGGACAGGGGCCACTGAAGCTTTCTTT.

The V call is TRBV7-2, the J call TRBJ1-1; D is unresolved. Looked up from germline, CDR1 is SGHTA and CDR2 is FQGNSA. The length of the CDR3 is 15 residues. V lost 1 base to trimming and J lost 1 base, with 10 bases between them. The CDR3 sequence is CASSLEAFPNTEAFF. CDR3 coding DNA: TGTGCCAGCAGCTTAGAGGCATTCCCGAACACTGAAGCTTTCTTT.

Only a few counts were recorded for this clonotype. The rearrangement uses TRBV10-3 and TRBJ2-1; D may match TRBD1 or TRBD2 (5 bases each). Trimming left V 5 bases short and J 4 bases short, with 15 bases between. The V gene's germline CDR1 is ENHRY and CDR2 SYGVKD. CDR3 length equals 15 residues. The CDR3 here is CAISRDGASYNEQFF. In DNA, the CDR3 is TGTGCCATCAGTAGGGACGGTGCATCGTACAATGAGCAGTTCTTC.

This clonotype was seen a few times. This chain connects TRBV29-1 to TRBJ2-3; 7 nucleotides align to TRBD2. The germline gives CDR1 SQVTM, CDR2 ANQGSEA. V was pared by 6 bases and J by 6 bases, with 3 bases of the junction left unmatched. The CDR3 covers 11 residues. The CDR3 spells CSVPREDTQYF. The CDR3 DNA is TGCAGCGTCCCGCGGGAGGATACGCAGTATTTT.

The sample holds a few counts of this clonotype. The chain links TRBV20-1 to TRBJ1-1; weak D call: TRBD1 (5 bases). V lost 0 bases, J lost 5 bases, and 16 bases lay in between. CDR3 length: 15 residues. Germline V gene data show CDR1 as DFQATT and CDR2 as SNEGSKA (reference sequence). CDR3 sequence: CSARDPAGTGTEAFF. CDR3 bases: TGCAGTGCTAGAGATCCAGCAGGGACGGGAACTGAAGCTTTCTTT.

The chain employs TRBV30 and TRBJ2-7; tentatively, D is TRBD2 (6 bases). The V gene's germline CDR1 is GTSNPN and CDR2 SVGIG (reference sequence). The ends were cut back, 0 bases at V and 2 bases at J, with 8 bases in the middle. There are 13 residues in the CDR3. CDR3 amino acids: CAWSVGGTYEQYF. CDR3 coding DNA: TGTGCCTGGAGTGTGGGGGGAACCTACGAGCAGTACTTC.

There are a few counts of this clonotype. The chain has TRBV20-1 and TRBJ2-1; D not certain. This CDR3 region has 11 residues. Germline lookup yields CDR1 DFQATT and CDR2 SNEGSKA (reference sequence). V was clipped by 7 bases and J by 1 base, with 5 bases between them. The CDR3 here is CSGESYNEQFF. DNA for the CDR3: TGCAGTGGAGAATCCTACAATGAGCAGTTCTTC.

This clonotype occurred a few times. The J gene is TRBJ2-1, the V gene TRBV15; 8 nucleotides agree with TRBD1. The CDR3 length is 15 residues. Germline values: CDR1 LNHNV, CDR2 YYDKDF (reference sequence). Germline trimming cut 1 base from V and 6 bases from J; bases unmatched to any gene: 5. In nucleotides, the CDR3 is TGTGCCACCAGCAGAGTTGGCAGGGGGCTCAATGAGCAGTTCTTC. Translated: CATSRVGRGLNEQFF.

This clonotype has a count of ten or more. V is TRBV7-8 and J is TRBJ2-3; 12 bases are a match to TRBD2. The CDR3 extends over 16 amino acids. The V segment lost 3 bases and the J segment 4 bases; nucleotides outside the gene matches: 5. CDR1 is SGHVS, CDR2 FQNEAQ, per germline. In nucleotides, the CDR3 is TGTGCCAGCAGCTTTCTCCTAGCGGGAGGGCCAGATACGCAGTATTTT. Its protein product is CASSFLLAGGPDTQYF.

This clonotype appeared a few times. The J gene is TRBJ2-1, the V gene TRBV20-1; D possibly corresponds to TRBD1 (6 bases). Germline CDR1 DFQATT, CDR2 SNEGSKA (reference sequence). This CDR3 region has 16 residues. The V end lost 1 base, the J end lost 5 bases, and 18 bases lay between the germline ends. CDR3 sequence (DNA): TGCAGTGCTAGAGCCCCGAACAGGGTGCTCAACAATGAGCAGTTCTTC. Protein sequence: CSARAPNRVLNNEQFF.

This clonotype was counted only a few times. The J gene is TRBJ1-2, the V gene TRBV20-1; TRBD1 aligns across 8 bases. V lost 3 bases and J lost 4; bases outside the gene matches: 4. Germline CDR1 is DFQATT and CDR2 is SNEGSKA (reference sequence). The CDR3 loop spans 13 amino acids. The DNA of the CDR3 is TGCAGTGCTAGCGAGGACAGGGTCTATGGCTACACCTTC. Protein: CSASEDRVYGYTF.

CDR3 coding DNA: TGCGCCAGCAGCCAATTCATGGCCGGGGAGCTGTTTTTT. Translated: CASSQFMAGELFF. The chain is built from TRBV4-3 and TRBJ2-2; D ambiguous. Germline V gives CDR1 LGHNA, CDR2 YSLEER. The CDR3 is made up of 13 amino acids. Between the trimmed V and J ends, which lost 2 bases and 6 bases, there was a span of 7 bases.